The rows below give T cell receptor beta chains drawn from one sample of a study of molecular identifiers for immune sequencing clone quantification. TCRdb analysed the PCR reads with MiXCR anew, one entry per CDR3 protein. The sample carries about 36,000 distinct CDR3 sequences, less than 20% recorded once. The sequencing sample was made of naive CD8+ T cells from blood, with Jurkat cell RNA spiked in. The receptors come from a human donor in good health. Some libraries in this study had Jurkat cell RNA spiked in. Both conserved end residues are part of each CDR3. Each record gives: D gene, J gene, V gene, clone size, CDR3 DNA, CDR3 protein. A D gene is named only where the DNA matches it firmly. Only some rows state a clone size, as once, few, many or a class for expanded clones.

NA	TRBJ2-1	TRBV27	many	TGTGCCAGCAGTTTACAGGGGAACGGGCGTGAGCAGTTCTTC	CASSLQGNGREQFF
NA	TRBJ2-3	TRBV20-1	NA	TGCAGTGCTAGCGACACCTTAAGAGATACGCAGTATTTT	CSASDTLRDTQYF
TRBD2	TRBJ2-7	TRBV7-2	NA	TGTGCCAGCAGCTTAGCCCTAGCGGGATCATACGAGCAGTACTTC	CASSLALAGSYEQYF
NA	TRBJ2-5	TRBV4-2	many	TGTGCCAGCAGCCAAGTTGGGGTAGCACTGGAGACCCAGTACTTC	CASSQVGVALETQYF
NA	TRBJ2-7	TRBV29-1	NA	TGCAGCGTTGTGGGAACTCACACCAGCTCCTACAAGCAGTACTTC	CSVVGTHTSSYKQYF
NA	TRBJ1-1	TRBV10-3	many	TGTGCCATCAGCGGGGAGATGAACACTGAAGCTTTCTTT	CAISGEMNTEAFF
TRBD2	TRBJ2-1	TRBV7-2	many	TGTGCCAGCAGCTTAAAGGGAACTAGCGGGAGGGTGGATGAGCAGTTCTTC	CASSLKGTSGRVDEQFF
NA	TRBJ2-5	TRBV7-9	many	TGTGCCAGCAGCTTACCAGCGTCCCAAGAGACCCAGTACTTC	CASSLPASQETQYF
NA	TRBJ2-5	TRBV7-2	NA	TGTGCCAGCAGCCCGAGGTTAAAAGAGACCCAGTACTTC	CASSPRLKETQYF
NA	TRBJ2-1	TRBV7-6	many	TGTGCCAGCAGCTTGATAGAGGATTACAATGAGCAGTTCTTC	CASSLIEDYNEQFF
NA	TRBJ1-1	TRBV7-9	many	TGTGCCAGCAGCCCTTGGGGGACGAACACTGAAGCTTTCTTT	CASSPWGTNTEAFF
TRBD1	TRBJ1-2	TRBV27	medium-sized	TGTGCCAGCAGTCAAGGACAGGGGCTGGGCTACACCTTC	CASSQGQGLGYTF
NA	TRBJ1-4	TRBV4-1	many	TGCGCCAGCAGCCAAGGGGTGGGGGTTGGGGAAAAACTGTTTTTT	CASSQGVGVGEKLFF
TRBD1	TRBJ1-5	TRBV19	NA	TGTGCCAGTAGTACGGACAGGCTGCCCCAGCATTTT	CASSTDRLPQHF
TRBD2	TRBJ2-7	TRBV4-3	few	TGCGCCAGCAGCCAAGATCTTAGCGGGAGGGCCTACGAGCAGTACTTC	CASSQDLSGRAYEQYF
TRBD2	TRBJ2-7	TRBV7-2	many	TGTGCCAGCAGCTTAGCGCCGGTAGCGGGGGCCTACGAGCAGTACTTC	CASSLAPVAGAYEQYF
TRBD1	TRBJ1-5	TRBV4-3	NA	TGCGCCAGCAGCCAAGGGACAGGGGGCGGGCAGCCCCAGCATTTT	CASSQGTGGGQPQHF
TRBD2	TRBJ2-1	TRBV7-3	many	TGTGCCAGCAGCTTAGGGGGGGGATCCTACAATGAGCAGTTCTTC	CASSLGGGSYNEQFF
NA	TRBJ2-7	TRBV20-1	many	TGCAGTGCTAGGACGGGGCCCTACGAGCAGTACTTC	CSARTGPYEQYF
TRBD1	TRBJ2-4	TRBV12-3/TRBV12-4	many	TGTGCCAGCAGTAAAGGGACAGGGACAAACATTCAGTACTTC	CASSKGTGTNIQYF
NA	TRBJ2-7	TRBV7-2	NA	TGTGCCAGCAGCCAGGGGGCTAGCGGGCTTTCCTACGAGCAGTACTTC	CASSQGASGLSYEQYF
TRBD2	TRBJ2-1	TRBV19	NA	TGTGCCAGTAGTATAATAGCGGGAGGGGTCAATGAGCAGTTCTTC	CASSIIAGGVNEQFF
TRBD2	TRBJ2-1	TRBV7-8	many	TGTGCCAGCAGCGACGCAATAGCCGGGACTAGCGGGGCGAACTACAATGAGCAGTTCTTC	CASSDAIAGTSGANYNEQFF
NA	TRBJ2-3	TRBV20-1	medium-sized	TGCAGTGCTGTGGGGGTTTCTCGGTCTAGCACAGATACGCAGTATTTT	CSAVGVSRSSTDTQYF
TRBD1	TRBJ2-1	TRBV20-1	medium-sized	TGCAGTGCCAAGGACAGGGGGACCTGGAATGAGCAGTTCTTC	CSAKDRGTWNEQFF
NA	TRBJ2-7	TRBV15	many	TGTGCCACCAGCGATTGGGGCAGATCCTACGAGCAGTACTTC	CATSDWGRSYEQYF
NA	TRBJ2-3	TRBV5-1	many	TGCGCCAGCAGCCAACGACTTGACAGAATTCCTAGCACAGATACGCAGTATTTT	CASSQRLDRIPSTDTQYF
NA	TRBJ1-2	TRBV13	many	TGTGCCAGCAGTCCCGGGGGCGGTAACTATGGCTACACCTTC	CASSPGGGNYGYTF
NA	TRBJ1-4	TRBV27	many	TGTGCCAGCAGCCCCTCAGGGGACGGGTATGAAAAACTGTTTTTT	CASSPSGDGYEKLFF
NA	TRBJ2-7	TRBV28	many	TGTGCCAGCAGTTCCTACAGGGCCCTTAACCCCTACGAGCAGTACTTC	CASSSYRALNPYEQYF
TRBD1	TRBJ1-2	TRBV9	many	TGTGCCAGCAGCGTCTCAGGACAGGGGAATGGCTACACCTTC	CASSVSGQGNGYTF
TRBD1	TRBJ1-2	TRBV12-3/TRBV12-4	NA	TGTGCCAGCAGTTTAAGGGACAGGGGGCTGGACTATGGCTACACCTTC	CASSLRDRGLDYGYTF
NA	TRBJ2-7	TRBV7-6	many	TGTGCCAGCAGCTTAGCGGGCAGTAGCTACGAGCAGTACTTC	CASSLAGSSYEQYF